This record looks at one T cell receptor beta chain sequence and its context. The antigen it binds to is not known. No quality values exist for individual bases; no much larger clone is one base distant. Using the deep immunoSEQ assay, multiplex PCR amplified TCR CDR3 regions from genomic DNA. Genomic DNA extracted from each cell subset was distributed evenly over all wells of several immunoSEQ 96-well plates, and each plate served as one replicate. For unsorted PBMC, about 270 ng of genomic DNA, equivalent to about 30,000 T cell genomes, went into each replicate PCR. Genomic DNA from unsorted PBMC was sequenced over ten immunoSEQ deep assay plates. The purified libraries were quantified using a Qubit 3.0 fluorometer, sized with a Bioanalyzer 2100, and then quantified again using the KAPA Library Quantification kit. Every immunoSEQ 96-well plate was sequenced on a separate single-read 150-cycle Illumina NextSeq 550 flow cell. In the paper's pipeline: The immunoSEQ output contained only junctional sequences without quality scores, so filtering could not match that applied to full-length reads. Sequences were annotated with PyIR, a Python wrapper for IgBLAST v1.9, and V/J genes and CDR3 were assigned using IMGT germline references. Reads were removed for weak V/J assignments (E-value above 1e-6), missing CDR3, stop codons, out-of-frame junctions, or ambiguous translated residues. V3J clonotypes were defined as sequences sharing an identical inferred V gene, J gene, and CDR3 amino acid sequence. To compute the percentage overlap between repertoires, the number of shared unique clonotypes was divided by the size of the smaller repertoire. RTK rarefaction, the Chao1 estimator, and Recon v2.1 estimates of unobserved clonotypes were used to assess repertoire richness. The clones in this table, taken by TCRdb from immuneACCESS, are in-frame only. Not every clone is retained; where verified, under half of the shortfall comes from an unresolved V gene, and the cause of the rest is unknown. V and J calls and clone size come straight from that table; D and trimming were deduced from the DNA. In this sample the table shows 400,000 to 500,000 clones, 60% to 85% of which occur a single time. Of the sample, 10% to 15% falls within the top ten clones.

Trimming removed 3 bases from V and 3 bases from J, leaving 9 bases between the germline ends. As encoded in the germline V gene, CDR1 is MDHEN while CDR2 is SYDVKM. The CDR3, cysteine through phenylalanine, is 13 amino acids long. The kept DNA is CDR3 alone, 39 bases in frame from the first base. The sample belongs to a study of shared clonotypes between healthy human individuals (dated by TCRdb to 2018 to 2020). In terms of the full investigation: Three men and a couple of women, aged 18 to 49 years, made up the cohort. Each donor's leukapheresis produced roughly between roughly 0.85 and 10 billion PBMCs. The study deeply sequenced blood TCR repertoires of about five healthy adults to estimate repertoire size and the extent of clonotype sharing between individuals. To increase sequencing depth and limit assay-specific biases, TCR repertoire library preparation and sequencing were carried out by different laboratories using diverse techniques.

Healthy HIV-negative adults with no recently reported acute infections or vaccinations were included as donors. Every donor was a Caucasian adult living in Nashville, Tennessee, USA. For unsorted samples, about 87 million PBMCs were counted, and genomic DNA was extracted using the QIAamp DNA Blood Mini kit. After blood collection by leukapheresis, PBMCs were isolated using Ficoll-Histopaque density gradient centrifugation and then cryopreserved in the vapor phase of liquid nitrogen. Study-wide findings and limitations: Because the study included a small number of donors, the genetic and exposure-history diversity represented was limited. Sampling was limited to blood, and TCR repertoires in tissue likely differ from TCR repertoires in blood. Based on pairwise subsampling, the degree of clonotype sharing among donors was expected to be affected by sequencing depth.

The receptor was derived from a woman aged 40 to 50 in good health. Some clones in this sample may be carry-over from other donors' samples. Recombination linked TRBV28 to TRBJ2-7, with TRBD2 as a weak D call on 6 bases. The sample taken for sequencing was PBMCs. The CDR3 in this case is CASSLGGFYEQYF. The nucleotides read TGTGCCAGCAGTTTGGGGGGTTTCTACGAGCAGTACTTC.